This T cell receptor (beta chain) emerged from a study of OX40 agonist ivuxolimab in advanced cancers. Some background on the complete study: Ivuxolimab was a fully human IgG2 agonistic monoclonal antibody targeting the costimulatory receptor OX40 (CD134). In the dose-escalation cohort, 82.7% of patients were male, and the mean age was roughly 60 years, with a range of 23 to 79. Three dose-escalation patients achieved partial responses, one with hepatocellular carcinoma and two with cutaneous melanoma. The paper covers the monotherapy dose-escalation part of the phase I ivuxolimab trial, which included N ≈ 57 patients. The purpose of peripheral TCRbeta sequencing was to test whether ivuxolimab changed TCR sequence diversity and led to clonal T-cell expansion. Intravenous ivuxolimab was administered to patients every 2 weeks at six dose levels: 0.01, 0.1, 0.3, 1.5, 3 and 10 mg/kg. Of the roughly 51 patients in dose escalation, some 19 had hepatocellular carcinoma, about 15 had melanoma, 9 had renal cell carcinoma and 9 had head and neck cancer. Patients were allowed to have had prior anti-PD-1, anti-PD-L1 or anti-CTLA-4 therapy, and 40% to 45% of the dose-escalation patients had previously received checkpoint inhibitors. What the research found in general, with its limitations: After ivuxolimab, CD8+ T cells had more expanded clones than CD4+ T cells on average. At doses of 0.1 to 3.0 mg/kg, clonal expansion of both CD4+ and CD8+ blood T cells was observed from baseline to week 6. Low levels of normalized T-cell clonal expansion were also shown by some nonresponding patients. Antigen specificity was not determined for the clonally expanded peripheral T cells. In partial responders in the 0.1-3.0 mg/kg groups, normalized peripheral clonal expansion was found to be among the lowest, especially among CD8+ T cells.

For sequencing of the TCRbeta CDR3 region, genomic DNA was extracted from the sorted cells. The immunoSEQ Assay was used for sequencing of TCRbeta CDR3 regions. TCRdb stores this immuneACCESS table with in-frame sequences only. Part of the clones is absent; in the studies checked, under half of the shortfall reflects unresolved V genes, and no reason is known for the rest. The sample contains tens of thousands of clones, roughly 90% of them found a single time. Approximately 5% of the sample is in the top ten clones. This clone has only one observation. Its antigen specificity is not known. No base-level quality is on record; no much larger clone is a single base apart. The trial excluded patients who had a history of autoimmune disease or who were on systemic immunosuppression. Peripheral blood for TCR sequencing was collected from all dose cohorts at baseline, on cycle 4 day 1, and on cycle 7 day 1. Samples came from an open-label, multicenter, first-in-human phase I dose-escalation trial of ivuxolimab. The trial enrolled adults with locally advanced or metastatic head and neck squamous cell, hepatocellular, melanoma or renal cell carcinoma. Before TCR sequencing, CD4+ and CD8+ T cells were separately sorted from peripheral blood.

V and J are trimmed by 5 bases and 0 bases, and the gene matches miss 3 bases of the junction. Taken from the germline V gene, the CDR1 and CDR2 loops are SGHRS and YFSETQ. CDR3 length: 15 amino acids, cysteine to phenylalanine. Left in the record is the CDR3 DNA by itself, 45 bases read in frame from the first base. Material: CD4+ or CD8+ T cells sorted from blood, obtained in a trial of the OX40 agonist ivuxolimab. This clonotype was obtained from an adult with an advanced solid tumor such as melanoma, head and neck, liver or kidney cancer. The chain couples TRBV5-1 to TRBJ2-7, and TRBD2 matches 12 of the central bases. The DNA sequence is TGCGCCAGCAGGCAGGGACTAGCGGGCTCCTACGAGCAGTACTTC. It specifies CASRQGLAGSYEQYF.